This T cell receptor beta chain emerged from a study of T cells in Graves' hyperthyroidism and ophthalmopathy. Trimming stripped 1 base from V and 3 bases from J, with 10 bases between. Looked up from germline, CDR1 is SGHTA and CDR2 is FQGNSA. This CDR3 has 15 residues. This clonotype was detected many times. For Graves' hyperthyroidism to be stable, ophthalmopathy could not progress within 18 months. Based on clinical symptoms, serum thyroxine and TRAb, thyroid ultrasound and orbital computed tomography, diagnoses were reached. PBMCs were derived from around 10 ml fresh peripheral blood. The source material, RNA transcripts, was used to amplify TCR beta CDR3 regions. Using the HTBI primer set, a first-round RT-PCR was run on the TCR CDR3. TCRdb reanalysed the multiplex PCR reads using MiXCR and keeps one entry per CDR3 protein. Of more than 650,000 distinct CDR3 sequences in the sample, 14% are singletons; the top ten hold 9.5% to 13%.

This receptor was identified in a woman aged 18-29 years with Graves' hyperthyroidism. Sequencing was performed on blood. The chain uses TRBV7-2 and TRBJ1-5; possibly TRBD1 for D (5 bases). The CDR3, as DNA: TGTGCCAGCAGCTTAGGGGGCAGGAACAATCAGCCCCAGCATTTT. This sequence encodes CASSLGGRNNQPQHF.